These 2 T cell receptor beta chains were sequenced from one sample in a study of shared clonotypes between healthy human individuals (dated by TCRdb to the early 2020s). Receptor amplification or capture employed the immunoSEQ multiplex PCR assay. The immuneACCESS repertoire file appears here via TCRdb, limited to in-frame rearrangements. These files lack a portion of the clones; in checked studies, under half of the deficit traces to unresolved V genes, and the cause of the others is not known. The sample table shows 2 million to 2.5 million clones, and 90% to 95% are seen once. 0.35% to 0.5% of the sample goes to the ten largest clones. What was sequenced was naive CD4+ T cells from PBMCs. The cell subset or site label for this specimen denotes: CD45RA+ positively selected. The source of these receptors is a man younger than 35 in good health. Some clones in this sample may be carry-over from other donors' samples.

The chain uses TRBV28 and TRBJ2-2; 7 bases line up with TRBD1. The CDR3 extends over 15 amino acids. Germline lookup yields CDR1 MDHEN and CDR2 SYDVKM. V dropped 5 bases and J dropped 5; count of bases not matched to a gene: 8. CDR3 in DNA: TGTGCCAGCAGTCTCAGGGGGTTAGGAACCGGGGAGCTGTTTTTT. Protein: CASSLRGLGTGELFF.

The rearrangement uses TRBV15 and TRBJ1-1; weak D call: TRBD1 (5 bases). Germline assignment: CDR1 LNHNV and CDR2 YYDKDF (reference sequence). The CDR3 loop spans 15 amino acids. Trimming stripped 5 bases from V and 1 base from J, with 14 bases between. As DNA, the CDR3 is TGTGCCACCAGCCCCGGGGAAGGGGCGAACACTGAAGCTTTCTTT. Translation gives CATSPGEGANTEAFF.